This T cell receptor (beta chain) was documented in a study of vaccination and CD4 T cells after COVID-19. Study-level information: Investigators drew the post-COVID samples a median around 93 days after diagnosis, with a range of 35 to 161. Sampling that followed vaccination took place a median about 70 days after dose two, within a range of 14 to 241.

J lost 6 bases, V lost 6 bases, and 5 bases had no gene match. The CDR3 runs 14 residues. Germline assignment: CDR1 MNHEY and CDR2 SMNVEV (reference sequence). This clonotype was recorded a few times. Its antigen is not identified. The assay that was used to sequence DNA from cultured CD4+ T cells was the Oncomine TCR Beta short-read assay. From cultured CD4+ T cells, genomic DNA was extracted. TCRdb fed the PCR reads into MiXCR, producing one record per CDR3 protein. In the table there are some 9,300 distinct CDR3 sequences, around 59% of which are singletons. The treatment denotes: approximately 9-day PBMC culture with coronavirus spike peptide pools or control peptides (ViraFEST assay). Culture of 1.9 million or so PBMCs per well took place with 10 IU/ml IL-2 and 9 to 10 ug/ml peptide pools.

The sample comprised CD4+ T cells from blood, cultured in vitro. The chain links TRBV27 to TRBJ1-6; 7 bases are shared with TRBD1. The source is a human donor who had recovered from COVID-19. The CDR3 nucleotides read TGTGCCAGCAGCGCGGGACAGATTAATTCACCCCTCCACTTT. Translated, it gives CASSAGQINSPLHF.